What follows is one T cell receptor (beta chain) and its context. This table comes from immunoSEQ multiplex PCR, and its TCRdb copy is limited to in-frame clones, with some not included. The repertoire includes more than 300,000 clones, 85% to 90% of them detected once, and more than 9% sits in the top ten. From germline, CDR1 is MDHEN and CDR2 SYDVKM. With 4 bases removed from V and 8 bases from J, the gap between germline ends came to 20 bases. The CDR3 covers 16 residues. This entry is derived from a study of blood T cell repertoires in COVID-19. This clonotype was sampled from a woman aged 18-29 years who had recovered from COVID-19. This sequence joins TRBV28 and TRBJ1-4; the D gene is possibly TRBD1 (6 bases). Material: PBMCs or T cells enriched from blood (not recorded which). The CDR3 protein is CASSSLSRDIREKLFF. The DNA for the CDR3 is TGTGCCAGCAGTTCGCTGTCCCGGGACATAAGGGAAAAACTGTTTTTT.